These 7 T cell receptor beta chains were sequenced from one sample in a study of early T cells in non-severe SARS-CoV-2 infection. TCRdb re-derived calls from the 5' RACE reads in MiXCR, one entry per CDR3 protein. The sample contains 15,000 to 25,000 distinct CDR3 sequences, about 4% of which appear only once. Source material: whole blood. Receptors were obtained from an adult who was a healthcare worker with PCR-confirmed SARS-CoV-2 infection or an uninfected control (not recorded which).

This clonotype appeared many times. The chain couples TRBV19 to TRBJ2-4, with TRBD1 identical over 7 bases. CDR3 size: 15 residues. Germline V gives CDR1 LNHDA, CDR2 SQIVND (reference sequence). Germline trimming cut 3 bases from V and 8 bases from J; bases unmatched to any gene: 10. Here the CDR3 DNA reads TGTGCCAGTAGTATCCATACAGGGGCGATGGACATTCAGTACTTC. Encoded protein: CASSIHTGAMDIQYF.

This clonotype has more than one count but fewer than ten. The J gene is TRBJ2-2, the V gene TRBV7-6; D may be TRBD1 (5 bases). The V end lost 0 bases, the J end lost 2 bases, and 7 bases lay between the germline ends. The CDR3 covers 15 residues. Germline V gene lookup returns CDR1 SGHVS and CDR2 FNYEAQ. The chain's CDR3 is CASSLAWGNTGELFF. The CDR3 nucleotides are TGTGCCAGCAGCTTAGCGTGGGGCAACACCGGGGAGCTGTTTTTT.

This clonotype was observed at least ten times. The chain carries TRBV5-5 and TRBJ1-6; perhaps TRBD1 as D (6 bases). The CDR3 covers 16 residues. Looked up from germline, CDR1 is SGHKS and CDR2 is YYEKEE (reference sequence). V was shortened by 2 bases and J by 4 bases, with 13 bases between the two germline ends. In nucleotides, the CDR3 is TGTGCCAGCAGCTTACTGGGGGCGTCGTATAATTCACCCCTCCACTTT. This gives the protein CASSLLGASYNSPLHF.

V and J are TRBV6-6 and TRBJ2-3; a possible D gene is TRBD1 (5 bases). Germline V lookup: CDR1 MNHNY, CDR2 SVGAGI (reference sequence). Trimming cost V 7 bases and J 3 bases, with 14 bases left between them. The CDR3 has 14 residues. The CDR3 region has the DNA TGTGCCAGCACCCAAGGGGTACGGACAGATACGCAGTATTTT. It yields the protein CASTQGVRTDTQYF.

Ten or more counts support this clonotype. The chain links TRBV12-3 or TRBV12-4 to TRBJ1-6, with no clear D. This CDR3 spans 14 amino acids. V was clipped by 4 bases and J by 5 bases, with 9 bases between them. The CDR3 coding sequence is TGTGCCAGCAGTTATGGCAGAAATAATTCACCCCTCCACTTT. As protein: CASSYGRNNSPLHF.

This clonotype has only a few counts. This chain links TRBV4-1 with TRBJ2-1; TRBD1 might be the D (6 bases). Germline lookup yields CDR1 MGHRA and CDR2 YSYEKL. Trimming took off 4 bases at V and 4 bases at J, with 11 bases between the two ends. This CDR3 comprises 14 residues. Here the CDR3 DNA reads TGCGCCAGCAGCCTCTCTACAGGGTACAATGAGCAGTTCTTC. Translating it yields CASSLSTGYNEQFF.

This clonotype has a count of ten or more. This chain connects TRBV3-1 to TRBJ1-4; unclear D gene. Germline values: CDR1 LGHDT, CDR2 YNNKEL (reference sequence). The CDR3 spans 14 residues. Trimming removed 7 bases at V and 7 bases at J, with 16 bases between. The CDR3 nucleotides are TGTGCCAGCAACGTGTCCCCGGAGGGTGAAAAACTGTTTTTT. Translation: CASNVSPEGEKLFF.